This T cell receptor (beta chain) was identified during a study of cytotoxic CD8 clonotypes in ibrutinib-treated CLL. The CDR3 has 18 residues. Germline lookup yields CDR1 MNHNS and CDR2 SASEGT. V trimming: 4 bases; J trimming: 2 bases; junction bases outside the gene matches: 11. TCRdb keeps only in-frame clones here, not all; method: immunoSEQ multiplex PCR. The sample includes hundreds of thousands of clones, less than 75% of them seen just once. The source of this sequence is a human donor with chronic lymphocytic leukemia. The source was PBMCs, collected after 24 months of ibrutinib treatment. The V gene is TRBV6-1, the J gene TRBJ1-5; TRBD1 matches 10 bases. In nucleotides, the CDR3 is TGTGCCAGCAGTGCGACAGGGGGCGCCAGTGGGGGCAATCAGCCCCAGCATTTT. Translated, it gives CASSATGGASGGNQPQHF.